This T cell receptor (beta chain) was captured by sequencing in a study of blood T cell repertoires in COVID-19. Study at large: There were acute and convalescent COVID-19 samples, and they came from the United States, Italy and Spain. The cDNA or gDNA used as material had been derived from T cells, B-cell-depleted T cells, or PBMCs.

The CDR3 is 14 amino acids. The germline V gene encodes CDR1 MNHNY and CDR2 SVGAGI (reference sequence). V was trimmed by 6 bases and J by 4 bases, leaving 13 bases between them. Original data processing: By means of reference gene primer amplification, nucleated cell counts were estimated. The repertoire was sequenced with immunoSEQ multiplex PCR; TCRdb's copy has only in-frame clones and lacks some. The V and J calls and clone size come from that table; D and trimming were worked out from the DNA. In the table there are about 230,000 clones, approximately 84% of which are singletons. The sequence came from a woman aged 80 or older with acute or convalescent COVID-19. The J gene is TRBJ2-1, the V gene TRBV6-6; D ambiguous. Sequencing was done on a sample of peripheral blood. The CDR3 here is CASRKLRNYNEQFF. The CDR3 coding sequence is TGTGCCAGCAGAAAACTCAGGAATTACAATGAGCAGTTCTTC.